This is a list of T cell receptor beta chains from one sample in a study of TIL therapy for anti-PD-1-resistant metastatic lung cancer. Here immunoSEQ multiplex PCR was the method, and the copy in TCRdb shows in-frame clones only, minus some. The sample has more than 45,000 clones; less than 75% are singletons. This sample comprised blood, obtained at baseline. All receptors derive from a person aged 25-79 years with non-small cell lung cancer. The CDR3 runs from the conserved cysteine through the conserved F or W. D genes are given only for firm matches. The size of a clone is reported for some rows only, either as once, few or many, or as a class for expanded clones.

few	TRBV18	.	12	TRBJ2-7	CASSPVGDEQYF	TGTGCCAGCTCACCAGTGGGGGACGAGCAGTACTTC
.	TRBV28	TRBD1	15	TRBJ1-4	CASSPDRATNEKLFF	TGTGCCAGCAGTCCCGACAGGGCAACTAATGAAAAACTGTTTTTT
few	TRBV7-2	.	13	TRBJ2-1	CASSLGQFNEQFF	TGTGCCAGCAGCTTAGGCCAGTTCAATGAGCAGTTCTTC
.	TRBV5-6	TRBD1	16	TRBJ2-7	CASSLGWPQGAYEQYF	TGTGCCAGCAGCTTGGGATGGCCACAGGGGGCCTACGAGCAGTACTTC
.	TRBV14	.	19	TRBJ2-6	CASSQSIGRYSSGANVLTF	TGTGCCAGCAGCCAATCTATCGGGAGATATTCGTCTGGGGCCAACGTCCTGACTTTC
.	TRBV7-2	TRBD2	15	TRBJ2-1	CASSPTSGSFDEQFF	TGTGCCAGCAGCCCCACTAGCGGGAGTTTTGATGAGCAGTTCTTC
.	TRBV4-3	.	16	TRBJ2-6	CASSQAGASGANVLTF	TGCGCCAGCAGCCAGGCCGGGGCTTCTGGGGCCAACGTCCTGACTTTC
.	TRBV6-6	.	14	TRBJ1-1	CASTGPAMNTEAFF	TGTGCCAGCACCGGCCCTGCCATGAACACTGAAGCTTTCTTT
.	TRBV28	.	16	TRBJ1-5	CASSASFGTLNQPQHF	TGTGCCAGCAGTGCGTCTTTCGGGACTCTCAATCAGCCCCAGCATTTT
.	TRBV5-1	TRBD1	15	TRBJ1-1	CASSSWTGMNTEAFF	TGCGCCAGCAGCTCATGGACAGGCATGAACACTGAAGCTTTCTTT
few	TRBV5-1	TRBD2	15	TRBJ2-3	CASSRTSGTTDTQYF	TGCGCCAGCAGCCGGACTAGCGGGACCACAGATACGCAGTATTTT
.	TRBV5-1	TRBD1	17	TRBJ1-3	CASSLGDRSPSGNTIYF	TGCGCCAGCAGCTTGGGGGACAGGTCCCCTTCTGGAAACACCATATATTTT
few	TRBV2	.	13	TRBJ2-2	CASSKDRAGELFF	TGTGCCAGCAGTAAGGACCGGGCCGGGGAGCTGTTTTTT
.	TRBV19	.	11	TRBJ2-5	CATSRGETQYF	TGTGCCACCTCACGGGGAGAGACCCAGTACTTC
.	TRBV9	.	17	TRBJ2-3	CASSPVWRDLPTDTQYF	TGTGCCAGCAGCCCCGTGTGGCGGGACCTCCCCACAGATACGCAGTATTTT
.	TRBV7-2	TRBD2	15	TRBJ2-3	CASSGLAVSTDTQYF	TGTGCCAGCAGCGGACTAGCGGTTAGCACAGATACGCAGTATTTT
few	TRBV7-8	TRBD1	14	TRBJ1-5	CASSLRQGASPQHF	TGTGCCAGCAGCCTAAGACAGGGGGCTTCGCCCCAGCATTTT
.	TRBV6-5	TRBD1	14	TRBJ2-7	CASSQNRGSYEQYF	TGTGCCAGCAGTCAGAACAGGGGGTCCTACGAGCAGTACTTC
few	TRBV6-5	.	12	TRBJ2-7	CASSYSSFEQYF	TGTGCCAGCAGTTACTCTTCCTTCGAGCAGTACTTC
.	TRBV7-8	TRBD1	16	TRBJ1-6	CASSSRTGGPNSPLHF	TGTGCCAGCAGCTCTCGGACAGGGGGACCCAATTCACCCCTCCACTTT
.	TRBV9	.	17	TRBJ2-1	CASSVTGGGSSYNEQFF	TGTGCCAGCAGCGTAACGGGTGGGGGGAGCTCCTACAATGAGCAGTTCTTC
.	TRBV4-2	.	16	TRBJ1-5	CASSQESRGARQPQHF	TGTGCCAGCAGCCAAGAAAGTCGGGGGGCGAGACAGCCCCAGCATTTT
.	TRBV4-2	.	15	TRBJ2-7	CASSQVGGSYREQYF	TGTGCCAGCAGCCAAGTGGGAGGTTCCTACCGCGAGCAGTACTTC
few	TRBV7-2	.	15	TRBJ1-2	CASSSAWAASHGYTF	TGTGCCAGCAGCTCTGCGTGGGCCGCTTCTCATGGCTACACCTTC
.	TRBV2	.	19	TRBJ2-2	CASSERGVLGGNIAGELFF	TGTGCCAGCAGTGAAAGGGGGGTGCTGGGCGGGAACATTGCCGGGGAGCTGTTTTTT
.	TRBV28	.	11	TRBJ1-3	CASSAGNTIYF	TGTGCCAGCTCGGCTGGAAACACCATATATTTT
.	TRBV28	.	15	TRBJ2-7	CASSSTARVKHEQYF	TGTGCCAGCAGTTCAACCGCAAGGGTGAAGCACGAGCAGTACTTC
.	TRBV9	TRBD1	14	TRBJ1-4	CASSGSGTGEKLFF	TGTGCCAGCAGCGGATCCGGGACAGGGGAAAAACTGTTTTTT
.	TRBV12-5	TRBD2	15	TRBJ2-1	CASEWAGGPNNEQFF	TGTGCTAGCGAATGGGCGGGAGGGCCTAACAATGAGCAGTTCTTC
few	TRBV6-5	.	15	TRBJ1-5	CASSIGVSGNQPQHF	TGTGCCAGCAGTATCGGAGTCAGCGGGAATCAGCCCCAGCATTTT
.	TRBV7-3	.	16	TRBJ2-6	CASSLTPGAGANVLTF	TGTGCCAGCAGCTTAACGCCAGGGGCTGGGGCCAACGTCCTGACTTTC
.	TRBV15	.	15	TRBJ1-5	CATSPTGYSNQPQHF	TGTGCCACCAGCCCGACAGGTTATAGCAATCAGCCCCAGCATTTT
.	TRBV19	.	15	TRBJ1-2	CASSIGTPSNYGYTF	TGTGCCAGTAGTATCGGGACACCCTCTAACTATGGCTACACCTTC
.	TRBV7-6	.	15	TRBJ2-3	CASSLVPENSDTQYF	TGTGCCAGCAGCTTAGTACCAGAAAACTCAGATACGCAGTATTTT
few	TRBV4-3	TRBD2	17	TRBJ2-3	CASSPGLAGSSTDTQYF	TGCGCCAGCAGCCCTGGACTAGCGGGCTCTAGCACAGATACGCAGTATTTT
.	TRBV19	.	16	TRBJ2-7	CASSIDLGSSSYEQYF	TGTGCCAGTAGTATAGATCTCGGATCCAGCTCCTACGAGCAGTACTTC
.	TRBV6-1	TRBD1	16	TRBJ1-4	CASSDPGTGNSEKLFF	TGTGCCAGCAGTGATCCCGGGACAGGGAATTCTGAAAAACTGTTTTTT
.	TRBV5-1	.	17	TRBJ2-3	CASSLAAYGGGPDTQYF	TGCGCCAGCAGCTTGGCCGCGTATGGCGGGGGCCCGGATACGCAGTATTTT
.	TRBV28	TRBD1	14	TRBJ1-4	CASSATGRGEKLFF	TGTGCCAGCAGTGCGACAGGGCGAGGTGAAAAACTGTTTTTT
.	TRBV5-1	.	16	TRBJ2-2	CASSPRGGVNTGELFF	TGCGCCAGCAGCCCCAGGGGGGGAGTGAACACCGGGGAGCTGTTTTTT
.	TRBV4-2	.	18	TRBJ2-1	CASSQVLLSGTLTNEQFF	TGTGCCAGCAGCCAAGTCCTTCTCTCCGGGACCCTCACCAATGAGCAGTTCTTC